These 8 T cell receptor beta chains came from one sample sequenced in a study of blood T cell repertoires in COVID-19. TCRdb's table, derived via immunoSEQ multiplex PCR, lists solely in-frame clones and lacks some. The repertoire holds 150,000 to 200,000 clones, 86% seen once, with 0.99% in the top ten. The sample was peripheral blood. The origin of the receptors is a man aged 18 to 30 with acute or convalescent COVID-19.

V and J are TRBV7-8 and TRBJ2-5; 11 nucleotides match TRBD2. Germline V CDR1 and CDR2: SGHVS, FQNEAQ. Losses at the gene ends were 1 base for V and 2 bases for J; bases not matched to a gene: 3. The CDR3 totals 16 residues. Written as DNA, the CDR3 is TGTGCCAGCAGCTTAGTGGCTAGCGGGGGGCAAGAGACCCAGTACTTC. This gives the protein CASSLVASGGQETQYF.

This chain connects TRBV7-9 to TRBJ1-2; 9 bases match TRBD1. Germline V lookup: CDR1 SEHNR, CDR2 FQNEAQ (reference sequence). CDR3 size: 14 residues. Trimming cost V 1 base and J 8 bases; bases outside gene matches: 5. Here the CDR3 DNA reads TGTGCCAGCAGCTTAGGTGACAGGGGGGACGGCTACACCTTC. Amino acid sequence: CASSLGDRGDGYTF.

For the CDR3, the DNA is TGTGCCTGCCAGAAGGGGGCTACAGGAAACACCATATATTTT. Its protein is CACQKGATGNTIYF. This sequence joins TRBV2 and TRBJ1-3; 7 nucleotides align to TRBD1. Germline CDR1 is SNHLY and CDR2 is FYNNEI. The CDR3 is made up of 14 amino acids. V lost 11 bases to trimming and J lost 4 bases; unmatched junction nucleotides: 11.

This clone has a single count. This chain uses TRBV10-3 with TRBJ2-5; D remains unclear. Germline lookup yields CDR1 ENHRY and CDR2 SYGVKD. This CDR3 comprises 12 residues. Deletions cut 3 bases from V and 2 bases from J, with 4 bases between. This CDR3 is CAISEAQETQYF. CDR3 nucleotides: TGTGCCATCAGTGAAGCGCAAGAGACCCAGTACTTC.

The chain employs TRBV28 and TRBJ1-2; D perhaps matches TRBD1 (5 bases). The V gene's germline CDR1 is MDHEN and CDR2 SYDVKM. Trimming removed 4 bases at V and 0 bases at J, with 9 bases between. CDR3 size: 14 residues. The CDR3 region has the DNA TGTGCCAGCAGTTCCCCAGGGACTAACTATGGCTACACCTTC. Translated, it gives CASSSPGTNYGYTF.

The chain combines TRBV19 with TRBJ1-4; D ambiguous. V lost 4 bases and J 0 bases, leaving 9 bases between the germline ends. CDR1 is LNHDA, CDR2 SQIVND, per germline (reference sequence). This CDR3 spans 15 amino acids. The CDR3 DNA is TGTGCCAGTAGTAACCAGATTACAACTAATGAAAAACTGTTTTTT. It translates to CASSNQITTNEKLFF.

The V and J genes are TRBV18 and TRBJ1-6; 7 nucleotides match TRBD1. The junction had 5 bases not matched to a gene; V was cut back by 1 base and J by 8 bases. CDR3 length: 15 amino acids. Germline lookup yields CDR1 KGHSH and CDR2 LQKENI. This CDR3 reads CASSPLTGKDSPLHF. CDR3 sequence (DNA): TGTGCCAGCTCACCACTGACAGGGAAGGATTCACCCCTCCACTTT.

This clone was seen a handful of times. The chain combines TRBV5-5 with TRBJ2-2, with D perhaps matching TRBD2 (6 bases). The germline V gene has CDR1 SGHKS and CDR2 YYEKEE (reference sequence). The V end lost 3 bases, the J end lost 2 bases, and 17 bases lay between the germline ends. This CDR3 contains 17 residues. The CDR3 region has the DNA TGTGCCAGCAGCTCCGGCTTGAGCGGGCTAAACACCGGGGAGCTGTTTTTT. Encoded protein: CASSSGLSGLNTGELFF. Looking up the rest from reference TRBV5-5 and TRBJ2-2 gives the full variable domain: DAGVTQSPTHLIKTRGQQVTLRCSPISGHKSVSWYQQVLGQGPQFIFQYYEKEERGRGNFPDRFSARQFPNYSSELNVNALLLGDSALYLCASSSGLSGLNTGELFFGEGSRLTVL.